This T cell receptor (beta chain) was recorded in a study of T cell responses to AZD1222 COVID-19 vaccine. The V gene's germline CDR1 is MNHEY and CDR2 SMNVEV (reference sequence). Trimming removed 6 bases from V and 5 bases from J; junction bases left unmatched: 15. The CDR3 sequence is 17 residues long. This table comes from immunoSEQ multiplex PCR, and its TCRdb copy is limited to in-frame clones, with some not included. The repertoire consists of 100,000 to 140,000 clones, with approximately 86% occurring once and the leading ten covering approximately 4%. The chain has TRBV27 and TRBJ2-3; 9 nucleotides agree with TRBD2. The TCR sequence derives from an adult in good health. The sample consisted of peripheral blood, taken on day 0 of AZD1222 vaccination. The CDR3 DNA is TGTGCCAGCAGGCCAAGGGGTAGCGGGGGTACAGGAGATACGCAGTATTTT. This gives the protein CASRPRGSGGTGDTQYF.